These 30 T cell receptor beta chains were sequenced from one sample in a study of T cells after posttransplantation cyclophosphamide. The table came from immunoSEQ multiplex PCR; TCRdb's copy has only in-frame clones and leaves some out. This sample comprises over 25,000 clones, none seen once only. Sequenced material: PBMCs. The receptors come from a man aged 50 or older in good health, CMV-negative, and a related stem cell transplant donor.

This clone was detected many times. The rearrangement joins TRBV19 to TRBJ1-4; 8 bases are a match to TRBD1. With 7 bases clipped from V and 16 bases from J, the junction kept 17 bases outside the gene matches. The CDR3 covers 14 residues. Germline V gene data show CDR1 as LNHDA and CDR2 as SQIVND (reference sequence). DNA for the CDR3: TGTGCCAGTAAAGCCGGGACAGGCGCCTCGGGACGGTTTTTT. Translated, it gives CASKAGTGASGRFF.

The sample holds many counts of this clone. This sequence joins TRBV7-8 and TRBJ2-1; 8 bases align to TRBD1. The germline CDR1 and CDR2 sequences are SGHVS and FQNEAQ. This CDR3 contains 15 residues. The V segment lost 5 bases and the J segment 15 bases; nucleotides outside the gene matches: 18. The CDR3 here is CASSPGRGQERGGFF. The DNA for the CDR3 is TGTGCCAGCAGCCCCGGGCGGGGACAGGAAAGGGGAGGGTTCTTC.

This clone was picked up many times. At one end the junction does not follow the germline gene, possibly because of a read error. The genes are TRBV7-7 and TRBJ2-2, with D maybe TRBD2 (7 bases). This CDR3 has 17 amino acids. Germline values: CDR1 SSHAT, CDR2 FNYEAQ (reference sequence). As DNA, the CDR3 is TGTGCTAGCACCACCATGGGAGGGGGGGACGACACCGGGGAGCTGTTTTTT. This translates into CASTTMGGGDDTGELFF. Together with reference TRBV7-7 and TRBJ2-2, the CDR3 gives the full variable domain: GAGVSQSPRYKVTKRGQDVTLRCDPISSHATLYWYQQALGQGPEFLTYFNYEAQPDKSGLPSDRFSAERPEGSISTLTIQRTEQRDSAMYRCASTTMGGGDDTGELFFGEGSRLTVL.

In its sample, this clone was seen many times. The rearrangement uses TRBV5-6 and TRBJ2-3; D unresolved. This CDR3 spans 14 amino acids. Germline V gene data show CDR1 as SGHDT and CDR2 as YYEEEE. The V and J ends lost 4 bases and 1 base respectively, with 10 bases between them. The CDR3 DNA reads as TGTGCCAGCAGCGCCCTTCAGGGCACAGATACGCAGTATTTT. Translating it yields CASSALQGTDTQYF.

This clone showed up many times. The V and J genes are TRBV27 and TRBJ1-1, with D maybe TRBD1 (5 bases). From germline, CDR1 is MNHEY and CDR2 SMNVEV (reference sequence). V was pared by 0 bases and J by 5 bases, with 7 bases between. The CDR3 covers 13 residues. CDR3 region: CASSLSRGTEAFF. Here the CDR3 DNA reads TGTGCCAGCAGTTTATCGCGGGGGACTGAAGCTTTCTTT.

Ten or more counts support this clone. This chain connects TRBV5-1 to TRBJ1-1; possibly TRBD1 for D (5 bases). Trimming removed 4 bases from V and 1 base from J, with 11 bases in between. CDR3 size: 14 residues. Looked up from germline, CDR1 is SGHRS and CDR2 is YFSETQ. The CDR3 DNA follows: TGCGCCAGCAGCACAGGACCGCAGAACACTGAAGCTTTCTTT. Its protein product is CASSTGPQNTEAFF.

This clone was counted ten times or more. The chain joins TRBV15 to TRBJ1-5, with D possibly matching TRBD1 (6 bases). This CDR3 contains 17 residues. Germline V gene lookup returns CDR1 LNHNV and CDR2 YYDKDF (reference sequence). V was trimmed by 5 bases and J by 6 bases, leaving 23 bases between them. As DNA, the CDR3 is TGTGCCACCAGCGGGGAAACCGCGGGGGGCTTGGGTCAGCCCCAGCATTTT. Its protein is CATSGETAGGLGQPQHF.

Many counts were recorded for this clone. The CDR3 reads CASSLKAGPKNIQYF. The DNA for the CDR3 is TGTGCCAGCAGCTTAAAGGCAGGGCCCAAAAACATTCAGTACTTC. The V and J genes are TRBV7-3 and TRBJ2-4; possibly TRBD1 for D (5 bases). With 1 base removed from V and 2 bases from J, the gap between germline ends came to 9 bases. CDR1 and CDR2 (germline): SGHTA, FQGTGA. CDR3 length: 15 amino acids.

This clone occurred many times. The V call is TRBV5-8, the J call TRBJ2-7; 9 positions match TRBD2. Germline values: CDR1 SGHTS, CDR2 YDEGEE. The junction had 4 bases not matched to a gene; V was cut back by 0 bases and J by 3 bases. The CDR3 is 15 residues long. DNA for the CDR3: TGTGCCAGCAGCTTGGAAGCGGGGGGAAGCTACGAGCAGTACTTC. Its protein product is CASSLEAGGSYEQYF. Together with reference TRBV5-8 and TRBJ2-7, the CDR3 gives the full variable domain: EAGVTQSPTHLIKTRGQQATLRCSPISGHTSVYWYQQALGLGLQFLLWYDEGEERNRGNFPPRFSGRQFPNYSSELNVNALELEDSALYLCASSLEAGGSYEQYFGPGTRLTVT.

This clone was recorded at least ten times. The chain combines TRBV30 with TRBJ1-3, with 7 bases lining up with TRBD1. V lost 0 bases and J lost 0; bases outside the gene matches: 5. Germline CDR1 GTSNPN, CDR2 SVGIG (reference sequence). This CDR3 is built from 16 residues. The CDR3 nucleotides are TGTGCCTGGAGTGTAGGGGGCTTCTCCTCTGGAAACACCATATATTTT. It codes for CAWSVGGFSSGNTIYF.

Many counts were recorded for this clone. CDR3 region: CASSPPGTRGETQYF. As DNA, the CDR3 is TGTGCCAGCAGTCCCCCGGGTACCCGGGGAGAGACCCAGTACTTC. The rearrangement links TRBV28 to TRBJ2-5; D is perhaps TRBD2 (5 bases). CDR1 is MDHEN and CDR2 is SYDVKM in the germline V gene. The CDR3 sequence is 15 residues long. V was pared by 5 bases and J by 4 bases, with 17 bases between.

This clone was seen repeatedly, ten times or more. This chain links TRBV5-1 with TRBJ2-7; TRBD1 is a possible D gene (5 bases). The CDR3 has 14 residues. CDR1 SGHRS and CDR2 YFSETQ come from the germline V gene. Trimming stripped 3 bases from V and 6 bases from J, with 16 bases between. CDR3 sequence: CASSSGSPPLEQYF. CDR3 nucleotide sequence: TGCGCCAGCAGCTCAGGGTCTCCGCCCCTCGAGCAGTACTTC.

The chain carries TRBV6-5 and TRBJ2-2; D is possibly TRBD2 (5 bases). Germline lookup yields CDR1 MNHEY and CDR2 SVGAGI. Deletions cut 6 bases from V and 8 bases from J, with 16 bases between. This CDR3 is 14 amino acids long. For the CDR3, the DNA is TGTGCCAGCAGCCACAACTTTGAGGGTGGGGAGCTGTTTTTT. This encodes CASSHNFEGGELFF.

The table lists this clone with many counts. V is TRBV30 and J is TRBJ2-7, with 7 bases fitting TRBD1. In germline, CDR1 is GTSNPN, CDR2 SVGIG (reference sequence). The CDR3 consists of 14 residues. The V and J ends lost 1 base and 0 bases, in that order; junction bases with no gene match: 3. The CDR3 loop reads CAWSAGGTSYEQYF. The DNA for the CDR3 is TGTGCCTGGAGTGCAGGGGGAACCTCCTACGAGCAGTACTTC.

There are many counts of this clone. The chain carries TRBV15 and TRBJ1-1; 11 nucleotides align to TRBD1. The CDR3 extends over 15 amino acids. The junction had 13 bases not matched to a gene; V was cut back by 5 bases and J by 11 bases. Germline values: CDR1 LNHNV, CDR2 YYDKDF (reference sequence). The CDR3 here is CATSSPDRGQSSAFF. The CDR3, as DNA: TGTGCCACCAGCTCCCCGGACAGGGGGCAATCGAGCGCTTTCTTT. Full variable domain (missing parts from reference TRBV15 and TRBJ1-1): DAMVIQNPRYQVTQFGKPVTLSCSQTLNHNVMYWYQQKSSQAPKLLFHYYDKDFNNEADTPDNFQSRRPNTSFCFLDIRSPGLGDTAMYLCATSSPDRGQSSAFFGQGTRLTVV.

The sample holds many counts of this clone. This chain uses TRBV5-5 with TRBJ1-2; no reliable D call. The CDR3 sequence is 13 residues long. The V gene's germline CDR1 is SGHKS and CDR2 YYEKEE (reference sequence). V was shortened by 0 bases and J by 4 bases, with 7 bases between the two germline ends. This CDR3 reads CASSLGHAYGYTF. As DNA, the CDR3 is TGTGCCAGCAGCTTGGGACACGCCTATGGCTACACCTTC.

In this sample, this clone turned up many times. DNA for the CDR3: TGCGCCAGCAGCATGGCTAGCGGGGATGATACGCAGTATTTT. Protein: CASSMASGDDTQYF. V gene TRBV5-1 combines with J gene TRBJ2-3; 9 bases agree with TRBD2. The CDR3 is made up of 14 amino acids. The germline CDR1 and CDR2 sequences are SGHRS and YFSETQ. The ends lost 4 bases at V and 6 bases at J; junction bases unmatched: 6.

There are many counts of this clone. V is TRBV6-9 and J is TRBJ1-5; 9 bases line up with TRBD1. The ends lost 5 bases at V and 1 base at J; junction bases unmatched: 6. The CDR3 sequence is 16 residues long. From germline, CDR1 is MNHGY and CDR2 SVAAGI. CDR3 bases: TGTGCCAGCAGTGAACGACAGGGGGTGAGCAATCAGCCCCAGCATTTT. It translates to CASSERQGVSNQPQHF.

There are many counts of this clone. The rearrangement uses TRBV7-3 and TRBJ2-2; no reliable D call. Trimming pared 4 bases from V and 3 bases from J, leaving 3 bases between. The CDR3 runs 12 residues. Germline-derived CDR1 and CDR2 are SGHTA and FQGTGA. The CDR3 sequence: CASSYYTGELFF. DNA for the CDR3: TGTGCCAGCAGCTACTACACCGGGGAGCTGTTTTTT.

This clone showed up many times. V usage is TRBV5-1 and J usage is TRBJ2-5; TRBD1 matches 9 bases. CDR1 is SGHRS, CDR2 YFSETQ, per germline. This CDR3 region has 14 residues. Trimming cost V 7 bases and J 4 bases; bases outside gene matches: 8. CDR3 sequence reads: CASRDGTGLETQYF. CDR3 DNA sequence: TGCGCCAGCCGCGATGGGACAGGGTTAGAGACCCAGTACTTC.

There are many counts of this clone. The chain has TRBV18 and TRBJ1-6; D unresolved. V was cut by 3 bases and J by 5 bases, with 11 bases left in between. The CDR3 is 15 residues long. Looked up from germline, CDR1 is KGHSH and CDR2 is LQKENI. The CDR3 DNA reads TGTGCCAGCTCACCGGCAGGAAGAAATAATTCACCCCTCCACTTT. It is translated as CASSPAGRNNSPLHF.

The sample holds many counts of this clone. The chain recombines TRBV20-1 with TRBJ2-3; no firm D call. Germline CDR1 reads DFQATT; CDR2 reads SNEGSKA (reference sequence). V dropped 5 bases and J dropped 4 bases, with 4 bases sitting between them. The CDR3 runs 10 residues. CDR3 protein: CSAAADTQYF. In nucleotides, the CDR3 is TGCAGTGCTGCAGCAGATACGCAGTATTTT.

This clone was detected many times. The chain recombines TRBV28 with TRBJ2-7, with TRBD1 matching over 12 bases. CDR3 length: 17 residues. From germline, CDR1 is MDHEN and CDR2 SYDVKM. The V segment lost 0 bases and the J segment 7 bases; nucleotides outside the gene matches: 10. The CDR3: CASSLWSVGQGAWEQYF. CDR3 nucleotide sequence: TGTGCCAGCAGTTTATGGAGTGTGGGACAGGGGGCATGGGAGCAGTACTTC.

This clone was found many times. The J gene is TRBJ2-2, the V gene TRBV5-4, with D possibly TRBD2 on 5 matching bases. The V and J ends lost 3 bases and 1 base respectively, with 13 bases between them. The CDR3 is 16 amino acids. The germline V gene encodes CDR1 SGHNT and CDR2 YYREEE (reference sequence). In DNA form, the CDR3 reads TGTGCCAGCAGCTACGATACTGAGGGGAACACCGGGGAGCTGTTTTTT. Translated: CASSYDTEGNTGELFF.

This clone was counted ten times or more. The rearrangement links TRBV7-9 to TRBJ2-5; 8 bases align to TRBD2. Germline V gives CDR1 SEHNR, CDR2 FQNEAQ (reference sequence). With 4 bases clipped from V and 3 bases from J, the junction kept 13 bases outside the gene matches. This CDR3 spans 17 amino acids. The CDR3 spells CASSSLVGLADEETQYF. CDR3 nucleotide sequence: TGTGCCAGCAGCTCCCTCGTCGGACTAGCTGATGAAGAGACCCAGTACTTC.

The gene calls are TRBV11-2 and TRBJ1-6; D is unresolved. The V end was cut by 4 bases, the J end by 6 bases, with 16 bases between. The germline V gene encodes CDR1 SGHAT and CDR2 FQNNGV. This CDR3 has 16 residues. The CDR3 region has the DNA TGTGCCAGCAGCTCCCCCCCCCGCCCGGGTAATTCACCCCTCCACTTT. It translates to CASSSPPRPGNSPLHF.

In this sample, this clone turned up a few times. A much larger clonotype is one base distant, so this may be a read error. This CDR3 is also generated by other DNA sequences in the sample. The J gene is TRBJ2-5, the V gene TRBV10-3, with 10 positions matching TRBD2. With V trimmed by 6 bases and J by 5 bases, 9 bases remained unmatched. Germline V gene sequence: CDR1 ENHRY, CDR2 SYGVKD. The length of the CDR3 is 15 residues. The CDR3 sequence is CAIRSSGGEQETQYF. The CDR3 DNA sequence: TGTGCCATCAGATCTAGCGGGGGCGAGCAGGAGACCCAGTACTTC.

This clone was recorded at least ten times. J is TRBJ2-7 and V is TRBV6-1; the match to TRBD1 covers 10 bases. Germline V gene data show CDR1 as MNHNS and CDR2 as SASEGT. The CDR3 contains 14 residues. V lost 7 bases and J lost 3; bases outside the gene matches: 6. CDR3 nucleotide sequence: TGTGCCAGCATTCCGACAGGGGGCCACTACGAGCAGTACTTC. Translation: CASIPTGGHYEQYF.

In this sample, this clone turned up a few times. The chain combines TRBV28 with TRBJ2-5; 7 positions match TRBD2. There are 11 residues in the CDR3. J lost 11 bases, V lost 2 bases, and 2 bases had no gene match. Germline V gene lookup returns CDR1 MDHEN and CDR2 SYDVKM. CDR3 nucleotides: TGTGCCAGCAGTTTAGGGAGGGAGCAGTACTTC. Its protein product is CASSLGREQYF.

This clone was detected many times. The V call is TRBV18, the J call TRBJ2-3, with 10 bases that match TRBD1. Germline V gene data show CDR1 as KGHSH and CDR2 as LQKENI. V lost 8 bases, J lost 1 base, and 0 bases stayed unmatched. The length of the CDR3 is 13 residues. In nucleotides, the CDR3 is TGTGCCAGCGGACAGGGGGGCACAGATACGCAGTATTTT. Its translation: CASGQGGTDTQYF.